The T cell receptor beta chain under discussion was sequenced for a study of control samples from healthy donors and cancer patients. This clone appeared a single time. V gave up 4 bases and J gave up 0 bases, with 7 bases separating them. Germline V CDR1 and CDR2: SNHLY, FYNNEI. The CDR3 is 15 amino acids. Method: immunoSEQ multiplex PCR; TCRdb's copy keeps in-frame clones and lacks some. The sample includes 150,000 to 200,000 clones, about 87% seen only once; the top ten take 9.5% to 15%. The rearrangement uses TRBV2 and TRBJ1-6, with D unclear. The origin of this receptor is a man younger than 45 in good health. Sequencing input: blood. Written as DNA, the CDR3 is TGTGCCAGCAGTGTTAGTGGCTCCTATAATTCACCCCTCCACTTT. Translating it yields CASSVSGSYNSPLHF.